Listed here are 30 T cell receptor beta chains from one sample, sequenced in a study of blood T cell repertoires in COVID-19. Method: immunoSEQ multiplex PCR; TCRdb's copy keeps in-frame clones and lacks some. Here the sample spans a few hundred thousand clones, about 86% being singletons. Sequenced input: peripheral blood. All receptors derive from a man older than 75 with acute or convalescent COVID-19.

V gene TRBV7-9 combines with J gene TRBJ1-1; D gene unclear. This CDR3 is built from 11 residues. Deletions cut 4 bases from V and 4 bases from J, with 4 bases between. Germline values: CDR1 SEHNR, CDR2 FQNEAQ (reference sequence). CDR3 sequence (DNA): TGTGCCAGCAGCTCCCGCACTGAAGCTTTCTTT. Protein: CASSSRTEAFF. The complete variable domain, with remaining parts taken from reference TRBV7-9 and TRBJ1-1, reads DTGVSQNPRHKITKRGQNVTFRCDPISEHNRLYWYRQTLGQGPEFLTYFQNEAQLEKSRLLSDRFSAERPKGSFSTLEIQRTEQGDSAMYLCASSSRTEAFFGQGTRLTVV.

This clone was found once. The chain has TRBV5-5 and TRBJ2-5; perhaps TRBD2 as D (5 bases). The CDR3 extends over 13 amino acids. From germline, CDR1 is SGHKS and CDR2 YYEKEE (reference sequence). Trimming left V 3 bases short and J 4 bases short, with 10 bases between. The CDR3 loop is CASSWETTETQYF. The CDR3 DNA follows: TGTGCCAGCAGCTGGGAGACCACAGAGACCCAGTACTTC.

The CDR3 region is CASSLGRTTNEQFF. In nucleotides, the CDR3 is TGTGCCAGCAGCTTAGGTAGGACTACGAATGAGCAGTTCTTC. The rearrangement links TRBV11-2 to TRBJ2-1; perhaps TRBD2 as D (6 bases). The CDR3 runs to 14 residues. CDR1 is SGHAT and CDR2 is FQNNGV in the germline V gene. The V and J ends lost 1 base and 7 bases respectively, with 11 bases between them.

CDR3 sequence reads: CASSPSGSINNEQFF. The DNA of the CDR3 is TGTGCCAGCAGCCCAAGCGGGAGTATCAACAATGAGCAGTTCTTC. The gene calls are TRBV7-9 and TRBJ2-1; 8 nucleotides agree with TRBD2. This CDR3 has 15 residues. The V gene end was trimmed by 5 bases and the J gene end by 5 bases; junction bases not matched to a gene: 8. The germline V gene has CDR1 SEHNR and CDR2 FQNEAQ (reference sequence).

This chain joins TRBV28 and TRBJ2-5, with 12 bases lining up with TRBD2. The CDR3 totals 16 residues. Germline CDR1 MDHEN, CDR2 SYDVKM. V lost 5 bases, J lost 5 bases, and 9 bases stayed unmatched. The CDR3 here is CASSKSSGRAQETQYF. CDR3 bases: TGTGCCAGCAGTAAGTCTAGCGGGAGGGCCCAGGAGACCCAGTACTTC.

This clone was picked up one time. This sequence joins TRBV7-8 and TRBJ2-5, with TRBD2 matching 9 bases. Trimming removed 5 bases from V and 0 bases from J; junction bases left unmatched: 7. This CDR3 spans 16 amino acids. Germline values: CDR1 SGHVS, CDR2 FQNEAQ. CDR3 region: CASSPSGGTYQETQYF. CDR3 DNA sequence: TGTGCCAGCAGCCCGAGCGGGGGGACGTACCAAGAGACCCAGTACTTC. Complete variable domain (other parts from reference TRBV7-8 and TRBJ2-5): GAGVSQSPRYKVAKRGQDVALRCDPISGHVSLFWYQQALGQGPEFLTYFQNEAQLDKSGLPSDRFFAERPEGSVSTLKIQRTQQEDSAVYLCASSPSGGTYQETQYFGPGTRLLVL.

A word on this clone: The sample contains more than one DNA sequence encoding this CDR3. This chain links TRBV28 with TRBJ1-2, with D uncertain. Trimming took 8 bases from V and 3 from J, leaving 4 bases between them. The CDR3 sequence is 10 residues long. Germline V gene sequence: CDR1 MDHEN, CDR2 SYDVKM. The CDR3 DNA reads TGTGCCAGCTCAGACTATGGCTACACCTTC. This gives the protein CASSDYGYTF.

The J gene is TRBJ1-2, the V gene TRBV6-2 or TRBV6-3; 8 nucleotides match TRBD1. The CDR3 is 15 residues long. Trimming at V came to 2 bases and at J to 8 bases, leaving 10 bases not matched to a gene. Germline lookup yields CDR1 MNHEY and CDR2 SVGEGT. In DNA, the CDR3 is TGTGCCAGCAGTTACCCCCCGGACAGGGTCAGCGGCTACACCTTC. Translation gives CASSYPPDRVSGYTF.

For this clone: One junction end disagrees with the germline gene, perhaps due to a read error. The rearrangement links TRBV7-2 to TRBJ2-3; 8 bases are shared with TRBD2. This CDR3 has 16 amino acids. The V gene's germline CDR1 is SGHTA and CDR2 FQGNSA. The chain's CDR3 is CASSLAPAGGTDTQYF. The CDR3 DNA sequence: TGTGCCAGCAGCCTAGCTCCAGCGGGAGGCACAGATACGCAGTATTTT. The full variable domain, with the rest looked up from reference TRBV7-2 and TRBJ2-3, is GAGVSQSPSNKVTEKGKDVELRCDPISGHTALYWYRQSLGQGLEFLIYFQGNSAPDKSGLPSDRFSAERTGGSVSTLTIQRTQQEDSAVYLCASSLAPAGGTDTQYFGPGTRLTVL.

The chain is built from TRBV3-1 (or the pseudogene TRBV3-2) and TRBJ2-1; 9 nucleotides align to TRBD2. After removal of 4 bases from V and 15 bases from J, the junction contained 13 bases not matched to a gene. The CDR3 spans 14 residues. CDR1 is LGHDT, CDR2 YNNKEL, per germline (reference sequence). The CDR3 is CASSLLSSGVAPFF. Here the CDR3 DNA reads TGTGCCAGCAGCCTGCTTTCTAGCGGGGTGGCTCCGTTCTTC.

In its sample, this clone was seen once. The chain couples TRBV7-6 to TRBJ2-7, with 9 positions matching TRBD1. V shed 5 bases and J 3 bases; nucleotides not matched to a gene: 8. CDR1 SGHVS and CDR2 FNYEAQ come from the germline V gene. CDR3 length: 15 residues. The CDR3 loop is CASSRTGATFYEQYF. CDR3 sequence (DNA): TGTGCCAGCAGCAGGACAGGGGCGACCTTCTACGAGCAGTACTTC. Based on the CDR3 plus reference TRBV7-6 and TRBJ2-7, the full variable domain is GAGVSQSPRYKVTKRGQDVALRCDPISGHVSLYWYRQALGQGPEFLTYFNYEAQQDKSGLPNDRFSAERPEGSISTLTIQRTEQRDSAMYRCASSRTGATFYEQYFGPGTRLTVT.

The chain combines TRBV29-1 with TRBJ2-5; the D gene is possibly TRBD1 (6 bases). V lost 4 bases and J 5 bases, leaving 11 bases between the germline ends. The CDR3 has 12 residues. CDR1 and CDR2 from the germline V gene are SQVTM and ANQGSEA. CDR3 sequence (DNA): TGCAGCGTTGTGTCAGGGGTGGAGACCCAGTACTTC. This translates into CSVVSGVETQYF.

This clone appeared once. The rearrangement uses TRBV19 and TRBJ2-7, with TRBD1 identical over 9 bases. The V and J ends lost 5 bases and 2 bases, in that order; junction bases with no gene match: 4. Germline lookup yields CDR1 LNHDA and CDR2 SQIVND (reference sequence). The CDR3 is 14 residues long. The CDR3 bases are TGTGCCAGTAGTCCAAGGACAGGGGCCTACGAGCAGTACTTC. Translated: CASSPRTGAYEQYF.

The chain carries TRBV6-4 and TRBJ1-2, with D possibly TRBD1 on 6 matching bases. Trimming took off 4 bases at V and 8 bases at J, with 14 bases between the two ends. This CDR3 is 13 amino acids long. Germline V gives CDR1 MRHNA, CDR2 SNTAGT. The CDR3 DNA follows: TGTGCCAGCAGTGTCTACATTGGGGGCGGCTACACCTTC. Amino acid sequence: CASSVYIGGGYTF.

About this clone itself: Additional DNA sequences in this sample encode the identical CDR3. This chain joins TRBV15 and TRBJ2-7; maybe TRBD2 (5 bases). Germline CDR1 and CDR2: LNHNV and YYDKDF (reference sequence). The CDR3 loop spans 13 amino acids. V was pared by 0 bases and J by 3 bases, with 6 bases between. CDR3 protein: CATSRERVYEQYF. As DNA, the CDR3 is TGTGCCACCAGCAGAGAGCGGGTCTACGAGCAGTACTTC.

The count of this clone is one. This chain connects TRBV5-4 to TRBJ1-1; D uncertain. Per germline, CDR1 SGHNT and CDR2 YYREEE (reference sequence). Deletions cut 4 bases from V and 0 bases from J, with 13 bases between. This CDR3 has 15 amino acids. The chain's CDR3 is CASSPKGGMNTEAFF. For the CDR3, the DNA is TGTGCCAGCAGCCCGAAGGGCGGGATGAACACTGAAGCTTTCTTT.

DNA for the CDR3: TGTGCCAGCACCTACGGGAGGATCAATGAGCAGTTCTTC. This codes for CASTYGRINEQFF. This chain uses TRBV12-3 or TRBV12-4 with TRBJ2-1; the match to TRBD2 covers 7 bases. The CDR3 is 13 residues long. V was pared by 7 bases and J by 6 bases, with 6 bases of the junction left unmatched.

This chain joins TRBV5-1 and TRBJ1-4, with TRBD1 matching 8 bases. Germline V gives CDR1 SGHRS, CDR2 YFSETQ. There are 15 residues in the CDR3. V shed 4 bases, J shed 10 bases, and the junction held 12 bases outside the gene matches. CDR3 loop: CASSAPDRAPGKLFF. The CDR3 DNA follows: TGCGCCAGCAGCGCCCCGGACAGGGCCCCAGGAAAACTGTTTTTT. Filled out from reference TRBV5-1 and TRBJ1-4, the complete variable domain reads KAGVTQTPRYLIKTRGQQVTLSCSPISGHRSVSWYQQTPGQGLQFLFEYFSETQRNKGNFPGRFSGRQFSNSRSEMNVSTLELGDSALYLCASSAPDRAPGKLFFGSGTQLSVL.

This clone showed up just once. This chain connects TRBV3-1 (or the pseudogene TRBV3-2) to TRBJ2-3, with D possibly TRBD1 on 6 matching bases. With 6 bases removed from V and 5 bases from J, the gap between germline ends came to 15 bases. CDR3 size: 14 residues. Germline V CDR1 and CDR2: LGHDT, YNNKEL (reference sequence). As DNA, the CDR3 is TGTGCCAGCAGTCCCAGGGGCTACGAAGATACGCAGTATTTT. Its translation: CASSPRGYEDTQYF.

This chain connects TRBV19 to TRBJ1-4, with 9 bases matching TRBD1. The CDR3 is 14 amino acids. Germline trimming cut 6 bases from V and 3 bases from J; bases unmatched to any gene: 2. Germline CDR1 and CDR2: LNHDA and SQIVND (reference sequence). This CDR3 reads CASRRQGANEKLFF. In nucleotides, the CDR3 is TGTGCCAGTAGAAGACAGGGGGCTAATGAAAAACTGTTTTTT.

V gene TRBV18 combines with J gene TRBJ2-1; 9 bases are shared with TRBD1. The CDR3 has 16 amino acids. Germline CDR1 reads KGHSH; CDR2 reads LQKENI. The junction had 10 bases not matched to a gene; V was cut back by 5 bases and J by 5 bases. The CDR3, as DNA: TGTGCCAGCTCATTTACAGGGGGCGGGTTGGACAATGAGCAGTTCTTC. Translating gives CASSFTGGGLDNEQFF.

A remark on this clone: The sample contains more than one DNA sequence encoding this CDR3. The chain links TRBV6-5 to TRBJ1-5; 7 positions match TRBD1. The trim removed 5 bases at V and 0 bases at J, leaving 1 base unmatched. CDR1 and CDR2 (germline): MNHEY, SVGAGI. This CDR3 has 14 residues. CDR3 DNA sequence: TGTGCCAGCAGTAGACAGGGTAGCAATCAGCCCCAGCATTTT. Its translation is CASSRQGSNQPQHF.

The gene calls are TRBV5-1 and TRBJ2-7; perhaps TRBD1 as D (6 bases). The V gene's germline CDR1 is SGHRS and CDR2 YFSETQ. The CDR3 is made up of 14 amino acids. Trimming removed 4 bases from V and 0 bases from J, with 11 bases in between. The CDR3, as DNA: TGCGCCAGCAGCCCAGGGGCACGCTCCTACGAGCAGTACTTC. Its translation: CASSPGARSYEQYF.

This clone appeared a single time. The J gene is TRBJ2-3, the V gene TRBV9; the match to TRBD1 covers 8 bases. Germline values: CDR1 SGDLS, CDR2 YYNGEE. The junction had 1 base not matched to a gene; V was cut back by 3 bases and J by 1 base. CDR3 length: 14 residues. CDR3 coding DNA: TGTGCCAGCAGCGCGGACAGGGGCACAGATACGCAGTATTTT. It encodes CASSADRGTDTQYF.

The rearrangement joins TRBV5-8 to TRBJ1-4, with 10 bases identical to TRBD1. From germline, CDR1 is SGHTS and CDR2 YDEGEE. The CDR3 sequence is 15 residues long. The V segment lost 3 bases and the J segment 4 bases; nucleotides outside the gene matches: 3. This CDR3 reads CASSYRTGGNEKLFF. The CDR3 bases are TGTGCCAGCAGCTACAGGACAGGGGGTAATGAAAAACTGTTTTTT.

The chain uses TRBV28 and TRBJ2-7; D may be TRBD2 (7 bases). The CDR3 runs to 15 residues. Germline CDR1 MDHEN, CDR2 SYDVKM. The ends were cut back, 8 bases at V and 1 base at J, with 18 bases in the middle. CDR3 sequence reads: CASVEGGDLSYEQYF. DNA of the CDR3: TGTGCCAGCGTCGAAGGGGGGGATTTGTCCTACGAGCAGTACTTC.

Only a few counts were recorded for this clone. This rearrangement joins TRBV9 to TRBJ1-6; D possibly corresponds to TRBD1 (5 bases). Germline V lookup: CDR1 SGDLS, CDR2 YYNGEE. This CDR3 region has 14 residues. The ends were cut back, 1 base at V and 8 bases at J, with 10 bases in the middle. DNA for the CDR3: TGTGCCAGCAGCGTAAGCACGGGGGATTCACCCCTCCACTTT. Translated, it gives CASSVSTGDSPLHF.

The V and J genes are TRBV7-9 and TRBJ2-5, with a tentative D call TRBD2 (7 bases). V was pared by 8 bases and J by 1 base, with 20 bases between. CDR1 SEHNR and CDR2 FQNEAQ come from the germline V gene (reference sequence). The CDR3 length is 16 residues. DNA of the CDR3: TGTGCCAGCTCTACCATGGAGGGGGGGGGCCAAGAGACCCAGTACTTC. Its protein product is CASSTMEGGGQETQYF. The whole variable domain, filled in from reference TRBV7-9 and TRBJ2-5, reads DTGVSQNPRHKITKRGQNVTFRCDPISEHNRLYWYRQTLGQGPEFLTYFQNEAQLEKSRLLSDRFSAERPKGSFSTLEIQRTEQGDSAMYLCASSTMEGGGQETQYFGPGTRLLVL.

The chain is built from TRBV2 and TRBJ2-3; 7 bases are shared with TRBD2. The CDR3 sequence is 15 residues long. J was trimmed by 4 bases and V by 2 bases; bases with no gene match: 6. Germline CDR1 SNHLY, CDR2 FYNNEI. CDR3 nucleotides: TGTGCCAGCAGTGAAAATGGACTAGAGGCAGATACGCAGTATTTT. It codes for CASSENGLEADTQYF.

This sequence joins TRBV5-5 and TRBJ2-7, with TRBD1 identical over 7 bases. CDR1 SGHKS and CDR2 YYEKEE come from the germline V gene (reference sequence). CDR3 size: 16 residues. V lost 0 bases to trimming and J lost 0 bases; unmatched junction nucleotides: 6. The CDR3 loop is CASSLAAGGISYEQYF. The DNA for the CDR3 is TGTGCCAGCAGCTTGGCGGCAGGGGGTATCTCCTACGAGCAGTACTTC.